The entry that follows covers one T cell receptor (beta chain) sequence. This entry belongs to a study of OX40 agonist ivuxolimab in advanced cancers. Method: immunoSEQ multiplex PCR; TCRdb's copy keeps in-frame clones and lacks some. The sample shows roughly 79,000 clones, about 90% of them seen only once. Germline V gene data show CDR1 as MDHEN and CDR2 as SYDVKM. CDR3 size: 15 residues. Trimming cost V 10 bases and J 0 bases, with 16 bases left between them. The sequence was obtained from an adult with an advanced solid tumor such as melanoma, head and neck, liver or kidney cancer. This material consisted of CD4+ or CD8+ T cells sorted from blood, taken in a trial of the OX40 agonist ivuxolimab. The gene calls are TRBV28 and TRBJ1-3, with D maybe TRBD1 (5 bases). CDR3 residues: CATRGAERSGNTIYF. The CDR3 DNA follows: TGTGCCACCCGCGGGGCAGAACGCTCTGGAAACACCATATATTTT.